This T cell receptor beta chain derives from a study of blood T cells in healthy people across ages. Study outcomes and limitations: Older individuals had lower TCR beta diversity per million T cells (the decline was roughly linear).

It was with a sample-barcoded 5' primer and a J-beta primer mix that a second PCR of roughly 6 to 12 cycles was run. Using its own MiXCR run on the 5' RACE reads, TCRdb lists one record per CDR3 protein. The sample lists about 640,000 distinct CDR3 sequences; under 65% were seen once. In this sample, this clonotype turned up many times. Its antigen is not known. The germline V gene encodes CDR1 DFQATT and CDR2 SNEGSKA (reference sequence). Trimming took 2 bases from V and 10 from J, leaving 9 bases between them. CDR3 size: 12 residues. The chain is built from TRBV20-1 and TRBJ1-6; D call uncertain. The sequence was obtained from a man aged 55 to 70 in good health. Sequencing was done on a sample of blood. The CDR3 sequence: CSARPAGSPLHF. CDR3 nucleotides: TGCAGTGCTAGACCGGCGGGGTCACCCCTCCACTTT.